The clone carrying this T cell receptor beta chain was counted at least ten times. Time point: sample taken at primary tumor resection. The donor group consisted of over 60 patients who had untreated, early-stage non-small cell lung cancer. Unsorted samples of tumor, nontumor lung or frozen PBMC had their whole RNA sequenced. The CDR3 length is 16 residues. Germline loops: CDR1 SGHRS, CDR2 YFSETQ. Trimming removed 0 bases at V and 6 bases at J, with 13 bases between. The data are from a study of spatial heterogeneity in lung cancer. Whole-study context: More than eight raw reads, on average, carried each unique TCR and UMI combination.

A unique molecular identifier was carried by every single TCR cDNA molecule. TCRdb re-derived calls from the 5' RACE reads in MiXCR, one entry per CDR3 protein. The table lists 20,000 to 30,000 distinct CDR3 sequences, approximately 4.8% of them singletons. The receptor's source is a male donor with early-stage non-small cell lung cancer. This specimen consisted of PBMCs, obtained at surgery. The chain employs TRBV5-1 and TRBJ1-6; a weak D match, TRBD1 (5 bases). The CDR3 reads CASSLVGGGFNSPLHF. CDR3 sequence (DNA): TGCGCCAGCAGCTTGGTGGGGGGTGGATTTAATTCACCCCTCCACTTT. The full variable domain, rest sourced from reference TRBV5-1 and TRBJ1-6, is KAGVTQTPRYLIKTRGQQVTLSCSPISGHRSVSWYQQTPGQGLQFLFEYFSETQRNKGNFPGRFSGRQFSNSRSEMNVSTLELGDSALYLCASSLVGGGFNSPLHFGNGTRLTVT.